Included here is one T cell receptor beta chain sequence, with context. Antigen: not known. This sample is drawn from a study of blood T cells in healthy people across ages. Study-level results: Donor CMV status, an unknown factor, possibly confounded changes in expanded clonotypes.

Next came a second PCR, run for about 7 to 12 cycles, which used a sample-barcoded 5' primer along with a J-beta primer mix. CDR3-containing paired-end reads numbering at least 2.5 million came from each sample. TCRdb analysed the 5' RACE reads with MiXCR anew, one entry per CDR3 protein. The table has about 1.1 million distinct CDR3 sequences, around two fifths seen once. This CDR3 contains 12 residues. Germline lookup yields CDR1 LGHNA and CDR2 YNFKEQ. V gave up 3 bases and J gave up 5 bases, with 5 bases separating them. The sequenced sample consisted of blood. This sequence joins TRBV4-2 and TRBJ2-1, with D hard to call. This TCR derives from a man between 18 and 35 years old in good health. The CDR3 nucleotides read TGTGCCAGCAGCCACCCGGACAATGAGCAGTTCTTC. Translation: CASSHPDNEQFF.